What follows describes a single T cell receptor (beta chain). The data are from a study of blood T cell repertoires in COVID-19. Study overall: Italy, Spain and the United States were the sources of the convalescent and acute COVID-19 samples. PBMCs, B-cell-depleted T cells, or T cells were the source of the cDNA or gDNA that made up the material.

Authors' analysis steps: Nucleated cell number was recorded as an estimate derived from reference gene primer amplification. TCRdb keeps only in-frame clones here, not all; method: immunoSEQ multiplex PCR. V and J calls and clone size are those listed in that table; D and trimming were worked out from the DNA. The data show some 250,000 clones, nearly 90% seen once. J was trimmed by 7 bases and V by 3 bases; bases with no gene match: 0. This CDR3 contains 11 residues. The V gene's germline CDR1 is DFQATT and CDR2 SNEGSKA (reference sequence). Sequencing was done on a sample of peripheral blood. This TCR derives from a woman aged 25 to 39 with acute or convalescent COVID-19. The V gene is TRBV20-1, the J gene TRBJ2-1, with 7 bases identical to TRBD1. CDR3 nucleotide sequence: TGCAGTGCTAGGGGACAGAATGAGCAGTTCTTC. This encodes CSARGQNEQFF.